This T cell receptor (beta chain) was retrieved from a study of T cell changes during pregnancy in multiple sclerosis. This clone has only one observation. CDR1 LGHNA and CDR2 YNFKEQ come from the germline V gene. The CDR3 contains 14 residues. The ends were cut back, 3 bases at V and 1 base at J, with 9 bases in the middle. Data came from immunoSEQ multiplex PCR; TCRdb stores just in-frame clones and leaves some out. The data show about 62,000 clones, with about 89% seen just once and about 2.7% held by the top ten. The rearrangement uses TRBV4-2 and TRBJ1-1; D gene uncertain. The TCR comes from a female donor with multiple sclerosis, enrolled in a pregnancy study. This specimen consisted of peripheral blood, obtained in the first trimester of pregnancy. The CDR3 sequence is CASSHTTPNTEAFF. CDR3 sequence (DNA): TGTGCCAGCAGCCATACTACACCGAACACTGAAGCTTTCTTT.